What follows is one TCR beta chain and its context. This specimen belongs to a study of T cell responses to AZD1222 COVID-19 vaccine. Clones were sequenced by immunoSEQ multiplex PCR, and TCRdb holds only the in-frame ones, with some missing. The sample holds tens of thousands of clones, about nine tenths seen once. CDR1 and CDR2 (germline): SGHRS, YFSETQ. V was shortened by 6 bases and J by 2 bases, with 17 bases between the two germline ends. The CDR3 runs to 15 residues. V gene TRBV5-1 combines with J gene TRBJ1-2, with a possible D match to TRBD1 (6 bases). The sequencing here drew on peripheral blood, taken on day 0 of MenACWY control vaccination. This TCR derives from an adult in good health. The CDR3 loop reads CASKLSEGVNYGYTF. CDR3 nucleotide sequence: TGCGCCAGCAAGCTTAGTGAGGGGGTCAACTATGGCTACACCTTC.